Presented here are 28 T cell receptor beta chains from one specimen sequenced in a study of shared clonotypes between healthy human individuals. The repertoire was sequenced with immunoSEQ multiplex PCR; TCRdb's copy has only in-frame clones and lacks some. The table records over a million clones, roughly 96% of them present only once. Sequencing was done on a sample of naive CD4+ T cells sorted from blood. Subset noted: CD45RA+ positively selected. The receptor source for this set is a man aged 25 to 45 in good health.

Comment on this clone: Other DNA sequences in this specimen translate into the identical CDR3. V usage is TRBV7-2 and J usage is TRBJ1-5; D remains ambiguous. Trimming removed 1 base from V and 5 bases from J, with 3 bases in between. The CDR3 covers 12 residues. Germline assignment: CDR1 SGHTA and CDR2 FQGNSA. DNA of the CDR3: TGTGCCAGCAGCTTAGGTGATCAGCCCCAGCATTTT. It yields the protein CASSLGDQPQHF.

The rearrangement joins TRBV11-3 to TRBJ2-1; TRBD1 might be the D (6 bases). V was clipped by 5 bases and J by 6 bases, with 20 bases between them. CDR1 is SGHNT, CDR2 YENEEA, per germline. The length of the CDR3 is 16 residues. CDR3 DNA sequence: TGTGCCAGCAGCGCATTCACAGGGTACCCCGGCAATGAGCAGTTCTTC. Its protein product is CASSAFTGYPGNEQFF.

This clone was recorded once. The chain employs TRBV5-1 and TRBJ1-5; TRBD1 aligns across 9 bases. Trimming took 0 bases from V and 7 from J; bases not matched to a gene: 8. Per germline, CDR1 SGHRS and CDR2 YFSETQ. This CDR3 is 16 amino acids long. For the CDR3, the DNA is TGCGCCAGCAGCTTGGCCCCGGGACAGGGTCTACAGCCCCAGCATTTT. Its protein product is CASSLAPGQGLQPQHF.

The V and J genes are TRBV12-5 and TRBJ2-7; possible D gene TRBD1, 5 bases. Trimming cost V 6 bases and J 5 bases, with 11 bases left between them. This CDR3 contains 12 residues. Germline lookup yields CDR1 LGHNT and CDR2 FRNRAP. The CDR3 nucleotides are TGTGCTAGTGGAAGGGGATTTCACGAGCAGTACTTC. It codes for CASGRGFHEQYF.

V usage is TRBV5-1 and J usage is TRBJ1-1, with D maybe TRBD1 (6 bases). The germline V and J ends were trimmed by 4 bases and 0 bases, with 10 bases remaining between them. In germline, CDR1 is SGHRS, CDR2 YFSETQ. The CDR3 spans 14 residues. This chain's CDR3 is CASSTQGVNTEAFF. The CDR3 DNA follows: TGCGCCAGCAGCACACAGGGCGTGAACACTGAAGCTTTCTTT.

This chain connects TRBV18 to TRBJ2-7, with TRBD2 identical over 8 bases. V gave up 3 bases and J gave up 7 bases; unmatched junction bases: 14. Germline-derived CDR1 and CDR2 are KGHSH and LQKENI. This CDR3 is 16 amino acids long. CDR3 in DNA: TGTGCCAGCTCACCCCAACTAGCGGTCCCCCCTACGGAGCAGTACTTC. This codes for CASSPQLAVPPTEQYF.

This clone came up once. The chain employs TRBV7-9 and TRBJ2-1; 13 nucleotides align to TRBD2. The ends lost 5 bases at V and 9 bases at J; junction bases unmatched: 19. The CDR3 runs to 19 residues. Per the germline V gene, CDR1 is SEHNR and CDR2 is FQNEAQ (reference sequence). CDR3 sequence (DNA): TGTGCCAGCAGCCACCCAAAATCTACCCGACTAGCGGGAGGACCTGAGCAGTTCTTC. Amino acids: CASSHPKSTRLAGGPEQFF.

The rearrangement uses TRBV7-9 and TRBJ2-3; 10 bases fit TRBD2. J lost 15 bases, V lost 1 base, and 10 bases had no gene match. Germline CDR1 and CDR2: SEHNR and FQNEAQ (reference sequence). CDR3 length equals 14 residues. This CDR3 is CASSLESAAGGRYF. CDR3 sequence (DNA): TGTGCCAGCAGCTTAGAGTCTGCAGCGGGAGGGCGTTATTTT.

The CDR3 DNA sequence: TGTGCCAGCCCACGAGCGGGAGGGGAAGAGACCCAGTACTTC. As protein: CASPRAGGEETQYF. J is TRBJ2-5 and V is TRBV6-5, with 10 bases lining up with TRBD2. The germline gives CDR1 MNHEY, CDR2 SVGAGI. The CDR3 length is 14 residues. After removal of 8 bases from V and 3 bases from J, the junction contained 6 bases not matched to a gene.

The chain has TRBV10-3 and TRBJ1-1, with 10 bases lining up with TRBD1. V trimming: 4 bases; J trimming: 6 bases; junction bases outside the gene matches: 2. The CDR3 is 13 residues long. CDR1 is ENHRY, CDR2 SYGVKD, per germline. CDR3 in DNA: TGTGCCATCAGTGGGACAGGGGGTGCTGAAGCTTTCTTT. This gives the protein CAISGTGGAEAFF.

This chain joins TRBV19 and TRBJ1-2; weak D call: TRBD1 (5 bases). The germline V gene has CDR1 LNHDA and CDR2 SQIVND (reference sequence). The V end was cut by 6 bases, the J end by 4 bases, with 15 bases between. The CDR3 runs to 14 residues. Here the CDR3 DNA reads TGTGCCAGTAGCCCTCCGGGACTGTCCTATGGCTACACCTTC. Translated: CASSPPGLSYGYTF.

The chain couples TRBV2 to TRBJ2-3; 9 nucleotides match TRBD2. Germline assignment: CDR1 SNHLY and CDR2 FYNNEI. This CDR3 region has 16 residues. Germline trimming cut 3 bases from V and 5 bases from J; bases unmatched to any gene: 9. This CDR3 is CASSEFAGGRGDTQYF. The CDR3 DNA reads TGTGCCAGCAGTGAGTTTGCGGGAGGGCGTGGAGATACGCAGTATTTT.

The rearrangement links TRBV5-1 to TRBJ2-1; D tentatively fits TRBD1 or TRBD2 (6 bases each). The germline CDR1 and CDR2 sequences are SGHRS and YFSETQ. Trimming took 0 bases from V and 7 from J, leaving 23 bases between them. The CDR3 has 18 residues. CDR3 sequence: CASSLVAGGLVLINEQFF. In DNA, the CDR3 is TGCGCCAGCAGCTTGGTTGCTGGGGGGCTGGTTTTAATAAATGAGCAGTTCTTC.

The rearrangement uses TRBV5-1 and TRBJ2-2; no reliable D call. The germline CDR1 and CDR2 sequences are SGHRS and YFSETQ. This CDR3 region has 15 residues. With 3 bases removed from V and 1 base from J, the gap between germline ends came to 10 bases. DNA for the CDR3: TGCGCCAGCAGCTCGGTGGGGTTGAACACCGGGGAGCTGTTTTTT. This encodes CASSSVGLNTGELFF. Full variable domain (remainder filled in from reference TRBV5-1 and TRBJ2-2): KAGVTQTPRYLIKTRGQQVTLSCSPISGHRSVSWYQQTPGQGLQFLFEYFSETQRNKGNFPGRFSGRQFSNSRSEMNVSTLELGDSALYLCASSSVGLNTGELFFGEGSRLTVL.

The chain combines TRBV28 with TRBJ2-1, with 7 bases fitting TRBD1. Germline V gene lookup returns CDR1 MDHEN and CDR2 SYDVKM. After removal of 5 bases from V and 13 bases from J, the junction contained 11 bases not matched to a gene. CDR3 length equals 13 residues. The CDR3 nucleotides read TGTGCCAGCAGTCTGACGTATACAGGGGAACAGTTCTTC. Translating gives CASSLTYTGEQFF.

The rearrangement links TRBV5-1 to TRBJ1-2, with no clear D. V was cut by 5 bases and J by 3 bases, with 14 bases left in between. Germline V gene sequence: CDR1 SGHRS, CDR2 YFSETQ. This CDR3 spans 14 amino acids. The CDR3: CASSGLPHDYGYTF. The CDR3 DNA follows: TGCGCCAGCAGTGGACTTCCGCACGACTATGGCTACACCTTC.

This clone was seen just once. CDR3 residues: CSLRWGADLGETQYF. CDR3 nucleotides: TGCAGCCTGAGGTGGGGGGCAGACCTCGGAGAGACCCAGTACTTC. The chain carries TRBV29-1 and TRBJ2-5; the D call may be TRBD1 or TRBD2 (6 bases each). Per germline, CDR1 SQVTM and CDR2 ANQGSEA. The CDR3 runs 15 residues. The germline V and J ends were trimmed by 8 bases and 4 bases, with 23 bases remaining between them. The whole variable domain, filled in from reference TRBV29-1 and TRBJ2-5, reads SAVISQKPSRDICQRGTSLTIQCQVDSQVTMMFWYRQQPGQSLTLIATANQGSEATYESGFVIDKFPISRPNLTFSTLTVSNMSPEDSSIYLCSLRWGADLGETQYFGPGTRLLVL.

CDR3 in DNA: TGTGCCAGCTATCCCGGAACAGGGGGCACTGAAGCTTTCTTT. This translates into CASYPGTGGTEAFF. The chain is built from TRBV7-9 and TRBJ1-1; 8 bases are a match to TRBD1. The V segment lost 8 bases and the J segment 4 bases; nucleotides outside the gene matches: 9. The CDR3 runs to 14 residues. Germline V CDR1 and CDR2: SEHNR, FQNEAQ (reference sequence).

The chain recombines TRBV19 with TRBJ1-5; tentatively, D is TRBD1 (6 bases). Trimming pared 4 bases from V and 4 bases from J, leaving 14 bases between. This CDR3 has 15 residues. CDR1 is LNHDA, CDR2 SQIVND, per germline (reference sequence). CDR3: CASSTPGALNQPQHF. The CDR3, as DNA: TGTGCCAGTAGTACTCCGGGGGCCCTTAATCAGCCCCAGCATTTT.

This clone appeared once. The CDR3 nucleotides read TGTGCCAGCAGCCCCCAGGGCCCTGTGGGCGGGGAGCTGTTTTTT. Its protein is CASSPQGPVGGELFF. This rearrangement joins TRBV14 to TRBJ2-2, with TRBD1 as a possible D gene (5 bases). Germline-derived CDR1 and CDR2 are SGHDN and FVKESK. There are 15 residues in the CDR3. V dropped 4 bases and J dropped 7 bases, with 16 bases sitting between them.

This chain links TRBV7-3 with TRBJ2-1; 14 positions agree with TRBD2. Germline V gene data show CDR1 as SGHTA and CDR2 as FQGTGA. The CDR3 length is 18 residues. V gave up 5 bases and J gave up 6 bases; unmatched junction bases: 12. CDR3 bases: TGTGCCAGCAGCACCGGGACAGGGGGACTAGCGGGAGTCAATGAGCAGTTCTTC. Amino acids: CASSTGTGGLAGVNEQFF.

The chain carries TRBV27 and TRBJ2-7, with D possibly matching TRBD2 (6 bases). Trimming took 5 bases from V and 2 from J, leaving 16 bases between them. The CDR3 contains 15 residues. Germline loops: CDR1 MNHEY, CDR2 SMNVEV (reference sequence). The CDR3 loop reads CASSAGRLGAYEQYF. The CDR3 nucleotides read TGTGCCAGCAGTGCGGGGCGACTAGGGGCCTACGAGCAGTACTTC.

The chain combines TRBV27 with TRBJ2-4; no reliable D call. Germline V CDR1 and CDR2: MNHEY, SMNVEV (reference sequence). Trimming took off 0 bases at V and 0 bases at J, with 12 bases between the two ends. CDR3 length: 17 residues. Here the CDR3 reads CASSLSILPLAKNIQYF. In nucleotides, the CDR3 is TGTGCCAGCAGTTTATCGATTTTACCACTAGCCAAAAACATTCAGTACTTC.

The CDR3 here is CASSELDSYGYTF. CDR3 coding DNA: TGTGCCAGCAGTGAATTGGACAGCTATGGCTACACCTTC. This sequence joins TRBV25-1 and TRBJ1-2, with TRBD1 as a possible D gene (6 bases). CDR1 is MGHDK and CDR2 is SYGVNS in the germline V gene. The CDR3 totals 13 residues. V was clipped by 1 base and J by 4 bases, with 7 bases between them.

V usage is TRBV28 and J usage is TRBJ2-7, with 7 bases identical to TRBD1. After removal of 10 bases from V and 2 bases from J, the junction contained 8 bases not matched to a gene. There are 13 residues in the CDR3. Germline V gives CDR1 MDHEN, CDR2 SYDVKM. The CDR3, as DNA: TGTGCCACCCCGACAGGGCTTCCCTACGAGCAGTACTTC. It codes for CATPTGLPYEQYF.

As to this clone: In the same sample, other DNA sequences code for this CDR3. CDR3 sequence reads: CASSLAPDTQYF. CDR3 bases: TGTGCCAGCAGTTTAGCACCAGATACGCAGTATTTT. The chain employs TRBV28 and TRBJ2-3; D not certain. The CDR3 spans 12 residues. Germline assignment: CDR1 MDHEN and CDR2 SYDVKM. The germline V and J ends were trimmed by 2 bases and 4 bases, with 4 bases remaining between them.

V gene TRBV5-1 combines with J gene TRBJ2-4; tentative D call: TRBD1 (5 bases). The CDR3 loop spans 14 amino acids. The V end was cut by 0 bases, the J end by 6 bases, with 10 bases between. The germline CDR1 and CDR2 sequences are SGHRS and YFSETQ. The CDR3 is CASSLEGSLNIQYF. The DNA for the CDR3 is TGCGCCAGCAGCTTGGAGGGGTCCCTAAACATTCAGTACTTC.

This chain links TRBV7-6 with TRBJ2-5; 13 positions match TRBD2. The CDR3 totals 16 residues. CDR1 is SGHVS, CDR2 FNYEAQ, per germline. Trimming removed 1 base from V and 7 bases from J; junction bases left unmatched: 6. CDR3 region: CASSLGTSGSRPTQYF. DNA of the CDR3: TGTGCCAGCAGCTTAGGGACTAGCGGGAGCCGGCCGACCCAGTACTTC.